What follows describes a single TCR beta chain. The data derive from a study of control samples from healthy donors and cancer patients. Germline CDR1 reads MNHEY; CDR2 reads SVGAGI. CDR3 size: 15 residues. Trimming pared 0 bases from V and 8 bases from J, leaving 13 bases between. Here immunoSEQ multiplex PCR was the method, and the copy in TCRdb shows in-frame clones only, minus some. Here the sample spans fewer than 500,000 clones, over 75% being singletons. Sample: PBMCs. The gene calls are TRBV6-5 and TRBJ1-4; D call uncertain. The source of this sequence is a man aged 35 to 55 with head and neck cancer. This chain's CDR3 is CASSYSRVGTEKLFF. The CDR3 DNA follows: TGTGCCAGCAGTTACTCCAGAGTCGGAACCGAAAAACTGTTTTTT.